Listed below are T cell receptor beta chains from one sample, sequenced in a study of T cell responses to AZD1222 COVID-19 vaccine. The method was immunoSEQ multiplex PCR; TCRdb's version includes in-frame clones alone and lacks a portion of them. The sample has just under 20,000 clones, more than 70% seen once. Sequencing used peripheral blood, obtained 28 days after the second AZD1222 dose. The source is an adult who received the AZD1222 COVID-19 vaccine. CDR3s include the opening cysteine and the closing phenylalanine or tryptophan. The D gene is left open where the match is weak. Some rows mark clone size as missing; the rest say once, few, many or name a class of expanded clone.

j_call	d_call	v_call	clone_size	cdr3_nt	cdr3_aa
TRBJ2-2	-	TRBV5-1	-	TGCGCCAGCAGCTTAGTCGTGGGGGCGACCGGGGAGCTGTTTTTT	CASSLVVGATGELFF
TRBJ2-5	TRBD2	TRBV2	-	TGTGCCAGCAGTAATAGCGGGACTGAGACCCAGTACTTC	CASSNSGTETQYF
TRBJ1-1	-	TRBV18	-	TGTGCCAGCTCACCTAATACGGGGGCGAGTAATGAAGCTTTCTTT	CASSPNTGASNEAFF
TRBJ2-3	TRBD2	TRBV10-3	-	TGTGCCATCAGTGAGGGGGGTAGCGGGAGCACAGATACGCAGTATTTT	CAISEGGSGSTDTQYF
TRBJ1-2	TRBD1	TRBV2	-	TGTGCCAGCAGCGAACAGGGGGGGCCGTATGGCTACACCTTC	CASSEQGGPYGYTF
TRBJ1-1	-	TRBV9	-	TGTGCCAGCAGCTTAAACAGGGTTAACACTGAAGCTTTCTTT	CASSLNRVNTEAFF
TRBJ2-6	-	TRBV7-8	-	TGTGCCAGCAGCCCACGGGAGACAGATAGCTCTGGGGCCAACGTCCTGACTTTC	CASSPRETDSSGANVLTF
TRBJ2-2	TRBD1	TRBV5-1	once	TGCGCCAGCAGTTCATGGACAGGGATTACCGGGGAGCTGTTTTTT	CASSSWTGITGELFF
TRBJ1-2	-	TRBV6-5	-	TGTGCCAGCAGTTACCCAAGGGACCTTGGCTACACCTTC	CASSYPRDLGYTF
TRBJ1-2	-	TRBV7-8	-	TGTGCCAGCAGCTTAGTGTCAGATTATGGCTACACCTTC	CASSLVSDYGYTF
TRBJ1-2	TRBD1	TRBV4-2	once	TGTGCCAGCAGCCAAATGGGACAGGGTCAGGGCTACACCTTC	CASSQMGQGQGYTF
TRBJ2-5	-	TRBV24-1	few	TGTGCCACCAGTGATTTGAAAGGGGAAGTGGGGACCCAGTACTTC	CATSDLKGEVGTQYF
TRBJ2-3	TRBD1	TRBV7-6	-	TGTGCCAGCAGCTTAGCGGCGGGACAGGGGACAGATACGCAGTATTTT	CASSLAAGQGTDTQYF
TRBJ1-5	-	TRBV6-5	-	TGTGCCAGCAGTTCCTCTGGGGTTGGGCGCAATCAGCCCCAGCATTTT	CASSSSGVGRNQPQHF
TRBJ1-5	TRBD1	TRBV24-1	-	TGTGCCACCAGTGATCGGGGACAGGGTAATCAGCCCCAGCATTTT	CATSDRGQGNQPQHF
TRBJ2-7	TRBD1	TRBV10-3	once	TGTGCCATCAGTGAGACTGAGGGGGCGCGATACGAGCAGTACTTC	CAISETEGARYEQYF
TRBJ2-6	-	TRBV15	-	TGTGCCACCAGCAGAGAAGCGGTTAGCTCTGGGGCCAACGTCCTGACTTTC	CATSREAVSSGANVLTF
TRBJ2-1	-	TRBV7-2	-	TGTGCCAGCAGCCCTACGCGGATTCAAAATGAGCAGTTCTTC	CASSPTRIQNEQFF
TRBJ2-7	-	TRBV7-9	-	TGTGCCAGCAGCGCAGCCTACGAGCAGTACTTC	CASSAAYEQYF
TRBJ1-2	TRBD1	TRBV9	-	TGTGCCAGCAGCCCTCGCCGGGGACAGGGGGATGGCTACACCTTC	CASSPRRGQGDGYTF
TRBJ1-6	-	TRBV5-6	once	TGTGCCAGCAGCTTGGGCATAAACACCGGTTCACCCCTCCACTTT	CASSLGINTGSPLHF
TRBJ1-5	-	TRBV20-1	-	TGCAGTGCTAGTGGGGGCTATACTAGCAATCAGCCCCAGCATTTT	CSASGGYTSNQPQHF
TRBJ1-1	TRBD1	TRBV25-1	-	TGTGCCAGCAGTGTGACTACAGGGGGTGTTAGGAACACTGAAGCTTTCTTT	CASSVTTGGVRNTEAFF
TRBJ1-4	TRBD1	TRBV5-4	-	TGTGCCAGCAGCTTGGGACAGGGGTCGGCTAATGAAAAACTGTTTTTT	CASSLGQGSANEKLFF
TRBJ1-5	-	TRBV7-2	few	TGTGCCAGCAGCTTAGGGATTCGAGGCAATCAGCCCCAGCATTTT	CASSLGIRGNQPQHF
TRBJ1-4	-	TRBV18	-	TGTGCCAGCTCACCAAACCTAAATGAAAAACTGTTTTTT	CASSPNLNEKLFF
TRBJ2-1	TRBD1	TRBV3-1/TRBV3-2	-	TGTGCCAGCAGCCAAGCGACAGGGGGTGGATACAATGAGCAGTTCTTC	CASSQATGGGYNEQFF
TRBJ2-1	-	TRBV7-2	-	TGTGCCAGCAGCTTAGACTTCAACAATGAGCAGTTCTTC	CASSLDFNNEQFF
TRBJ1-5	TRBD1	TRBV12-3/TRBV12-4	-	TGTGCCAGCAGTCAGGACAGGCCCGGGGCCCAGCATTTT	CASSQDRPGAQHF
TRBJ1-1	-	TRBV12-3/TRBV12-4	-	TGTGCCAGCAGGGGACAAAAGAACACTGAAGCTTTCTTT	CASRGQKNTEAFF
TRBJ2-1	TRBD1	TRBV3-1/TRBV3-2	-	TGTGCCAGCAGCCGGGACAGGGGATCCAATGAGCAGTTCTTC	CASSRDRGSNEQFF
TRBJ2-7	-	TRBV13	few	TGTGCCAGCAGCTCTTACGAGCAGTACTTC	CASSSYEQYF
TRBJ2-3	-	TRBV28	-	TGTGCCAGCAGTTTATCCCCCAGCACAGATACGCAGTATTTT	CASSLSPSTDTQYF
TRBJ2-3	-	TRBV6-5	-	TGTGCCAGCAGTTACTCGGTAGAGGGCCCCGATACGCAGTATTTT	CASSYSVEGPDTQYF
TRBJ2-7	TRBD2	TRBV4-1	-	TGCGCCAGCAGCCCCGCGGGGGGGTTAAGAAGCGAGCAGTACTTC	CASSPAGGLRSEQYF
TRBJ2-3	-	TRBV12-3/TRBV12-4	-	TGTGCCAGCGGGGAACGAGATACGCAGTATTTT	CASGERDTQYF
TRBJ1-4	-	TRBV7-9	-	TGTGCCAGCAGCCCGGTCAGGGATGCAACTAATGAAAAACTGTTTTTT	CASSPVRDATNEKLFF
TRBJ1-5	-	TRBV19	-	TGTGCCAGTAGTATAGGAGTCTTTGGTCCGGGGAATCAGCCCCAGCATTTT	CASSIGVFGPGNQPQHF
TRBJ1-2	-	TRBV4-1	-	TGCGCCAGCAGCCAACTTACATTGGGGAGCTACACCTTC	CASSQLTLGSYTF